These 8 T cell receptor beta chains came from one sample sequenced in a study of response to subunit inactivated influenza vaccine. TCRdb re-called the RT-PCR reads with MiXCR, one entry per CDR3 protein. The repertoire holds under 550,000 distinct CDR3 sequences, with approximately 7.2% as singletons. The specimen comprised PBMCs from blood, sampled less than 30 months after vaccination. These TCRs come from a man between 50 and 75 years old who received an inactivated influenza vaccine.

The chain links TRBV7-6 to TRBJ2-2, with 7 nucleotides matching TRBD2. This CDR3 contains 14 residues. J lost 3 bases, V lost 4 bases, and 2 bases had no gene match. Germline CDR1 reads SGHVS; CDR2 reads FNYEAQ. The CDR3 coding sequence is TGTGCCAGCAGCTCTCGGGGGGACACCGGGGAGCTGTTTTTT. Translating it yields CASSSRGDTGELFF.

The table lists this clonotype with many counts. The gene calls are TRBV20-1 and TRBJ2-5, with TRBD1 as a possible D gene (6 bases). Per the germline V gene, CDR1 is DFQATT and CDR2 is SNEGSKA (reference sequence). The CDR3 loop spans 15 amino acids. Between the trimmed V and J ends, which lost 0 bases and 1 base, there was a span of 12 bases. The DNA of the CDR3 is TGCAGTGCTAGAGATTACGGCAGGGGCCAAGAGACCCAGTACTTC. This encodes CSARDYGRGQETQYF.

This clonotype has just a few counts. The chain has TRBV27 and TRBJ1-1; 7 bases agree with TRBD1. V shed 10 bases, J shed 5 bases, and the junction held 13 bases outside the gene matches. This CDR3 region has 14 residues. The V gene's germline CDR1 is MNHEY and CDR2 SMNVEV (reference sequence). Here the CDR3 reads CATSYSRGTTEAFF. The DNA of the CDR3 is TGTGCCACCTCCTACAGCAGGGGGACTACTGAAGCTTTCTTT.

This clonotype has at least ten counts. This sequence joins TRBV27 and TRBJ2-2; 8 bases are a match to TRBD2. V dropped 3 bases and J dropped 4; count of bases not matched to a gene: 7. The CDR3 has 16 amino acids. Germline CDR1 MNHEY, CDR2 SMNVEV (reference sequence). The CDR3 DNA reads as TGTGCCAGCAGTTTCTTCCAGGCGGGAGGCACCGGGGAGCTGTTTTTT. Translated, it gives CASSFFQAGGTGELFF.

This clonotype was counted between two and nine times. This sequence joins TRBV2 and TRBJ2-3; 12 bases are shared with TRBD1. The trim removed 7 bases at V and 6 bases at J, leaving 5 bases unmatched. The CDR3 has 14 amino acids. Germline CDR1 is SNHLY and CDR2 is FYNNEI. In DNA, the CDR3 is TGTGCCAGCACCTCCGGGACAGGGGGCGATACGCAGTATTTT. Its translation is CASTSGTGGDTQYF.

Worth noting for this clonotype: A read error may produce the germline difference seen at one junction end. This chain joins TRBV7-9 and TRBJ1-1; D gene uncertain. Germline CDR1 SEHNR, CDR2 FQNEAQ (reference sequence). The CDR3 is 11 residues long. For the CDR3, the DNA is TGTGCCACCAGCAACAGCGAAGAAGCTTTCTTT. Protein sequence: CATSNSEEAFF.

V is TRBV19 and J is TRBJ2-2; 10 nucleotides align to TRBD2. This CDR3 contains 17 residues. Germline V gives CDR1 LNHDA, CDR2 SQIVND (reference sequence). V lost 3 bases to trimming and J lost 3 bases; unmatched junction nucleotides: 7. CDR3 nucleotides: TGTGCCAGTAGTATGGGGGCGCTAGCGGGAGACACCGGGGAGCTGTTTTTT. As protein: CASSMGALAGDTGELFF. Full variable domain (rest looked up from reference TRBV19 and TRBJ2-2): DGGITQSPKYLFRKEGQNVTLSCEQNLNHDAMYWYRQDPGQGLRLIYYSQIVNDFQKGDIAEGYSVSREKKESFPLTVTSAQKNPTAFYLCASSMGALAGDTGELFFGEGSRLTVL.

This clonotype showed up many times. This chain uses TRBV5-1 with TRBJ1-6; 8 positions agree with TRBD1. With V trimmed by 4 bases and J by 9 bases, 15 bases remained unmatched. The V gene's germline CDR1 is SGHRS and CDR2 YFSETQ. The CDR3 runs 17 residues. CDR3 sequence: CASSLSSIWTGTSPLHF. The CDR3 DNA is TGCGCCAGCAGCCTCTCTTCGATTTGGACAGGGACTTCACCCCTCCACTTT.